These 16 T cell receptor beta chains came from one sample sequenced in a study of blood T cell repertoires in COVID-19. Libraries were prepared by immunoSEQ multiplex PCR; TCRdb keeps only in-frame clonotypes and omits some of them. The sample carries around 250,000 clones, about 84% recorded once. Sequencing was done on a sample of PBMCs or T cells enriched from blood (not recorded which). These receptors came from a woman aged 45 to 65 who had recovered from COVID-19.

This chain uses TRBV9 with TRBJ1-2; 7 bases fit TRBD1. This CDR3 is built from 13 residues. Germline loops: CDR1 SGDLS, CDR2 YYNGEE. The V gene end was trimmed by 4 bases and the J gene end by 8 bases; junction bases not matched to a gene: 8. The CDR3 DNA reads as TGTGCCAGCAGCCAAGAGGGGGCAGGGGGCTACACCTTC. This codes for CASSQEGAGGYTF.

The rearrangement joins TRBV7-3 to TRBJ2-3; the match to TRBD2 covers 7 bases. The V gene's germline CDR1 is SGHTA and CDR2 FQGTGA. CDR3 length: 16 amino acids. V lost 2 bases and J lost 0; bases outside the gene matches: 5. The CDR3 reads CASSLVAGMSTDTQYF. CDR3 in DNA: TGTGCCAGCAGCTTAGTAGCGGGCATGAGCACAGATACGCAGTATTTT.

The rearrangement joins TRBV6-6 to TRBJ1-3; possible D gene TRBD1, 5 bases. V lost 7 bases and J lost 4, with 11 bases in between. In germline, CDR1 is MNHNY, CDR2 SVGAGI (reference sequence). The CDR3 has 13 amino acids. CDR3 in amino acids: CASTGTKGNTIYF. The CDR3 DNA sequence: TGTGCCAGCACGGGGACTAAAGGAAACACCATATATTTT.

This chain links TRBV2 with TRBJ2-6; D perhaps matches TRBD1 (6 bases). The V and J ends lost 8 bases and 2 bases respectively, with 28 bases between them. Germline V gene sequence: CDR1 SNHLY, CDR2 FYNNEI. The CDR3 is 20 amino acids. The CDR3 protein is CASASPKGELRLTGANVLTF. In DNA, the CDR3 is TGTGCCAGCGCCTCCCCCAAGGGGGAGCTTCGTCTTACTGGGGCCAACGTCCTGACTTTC.

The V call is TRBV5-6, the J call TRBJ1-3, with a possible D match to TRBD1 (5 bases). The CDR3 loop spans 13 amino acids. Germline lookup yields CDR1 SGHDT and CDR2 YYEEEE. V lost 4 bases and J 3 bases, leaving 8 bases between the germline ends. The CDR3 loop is CASSIQDGNTIYF. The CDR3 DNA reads TGTGCCAGCAGCATACAGGATGGAAACACCATATATTTT. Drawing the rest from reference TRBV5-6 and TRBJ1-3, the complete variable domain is DAGVTQSPTHLIKTRGQQVTLRCSPKSGHDTVSWYQQALGQGPQFIFQYYEEEERQRGNFPDRFSGHQFPNYSSELNVNALLLGDSALYLCASSIQDGNTIYFGEGSWLTVV.

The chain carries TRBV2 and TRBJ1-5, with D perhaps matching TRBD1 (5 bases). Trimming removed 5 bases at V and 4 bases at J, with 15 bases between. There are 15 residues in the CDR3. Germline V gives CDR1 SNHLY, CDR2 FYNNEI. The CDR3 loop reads CASSRELGGNQPQHF. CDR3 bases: TGTGCCAGCAGTCGAGAGTTGGGGGGGAATCAGCCCCAGCATTTT.

The CDR3 DNA follows: TGTGCCAGCACGGAAAGACAGGGATGGTCCGGGGAGCTGTTTTTT. This sequence encodes CASTERQGWSGELFF. V and J are TRBV5-4 and TRBJ2-2; 7 bases match TRBD1. The CDR3 covers 15 residues. CDR1 and CDR2 (germline): SGHNT, YYREEE (reference sequence). V was pared by 6 bases and J by 6 bases, with 11 bases of the junction left unmatched.

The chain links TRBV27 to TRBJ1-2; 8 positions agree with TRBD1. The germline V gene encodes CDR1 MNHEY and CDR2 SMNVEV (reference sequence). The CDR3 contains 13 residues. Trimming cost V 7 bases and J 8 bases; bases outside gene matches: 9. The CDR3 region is CASTKQGAPGYTF. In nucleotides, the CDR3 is TGTGCCAGCACGAAGCAGGGGGCGCCCGGCTACACCTTC.

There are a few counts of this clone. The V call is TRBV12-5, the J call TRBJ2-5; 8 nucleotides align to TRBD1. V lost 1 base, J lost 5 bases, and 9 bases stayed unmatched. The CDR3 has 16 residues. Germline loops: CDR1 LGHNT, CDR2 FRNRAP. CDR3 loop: CASGLAAQGARETQYF. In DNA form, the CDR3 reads TGTGCTAGTGGTTTGGCCGCCCAGGGGGCGCGGGAGACCCAGTACTTC. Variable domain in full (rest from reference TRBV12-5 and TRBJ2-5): DARVTQTPRHKVTEMGQEVTMRCQPILGHNTVFWYRQTMMQGLELLAYFRNRAPLDDSGMPKDRFSAEMPDATLATLKIQPSEPRDSAVYFCASGLAAQGARETQYFGPGTRLLVL.

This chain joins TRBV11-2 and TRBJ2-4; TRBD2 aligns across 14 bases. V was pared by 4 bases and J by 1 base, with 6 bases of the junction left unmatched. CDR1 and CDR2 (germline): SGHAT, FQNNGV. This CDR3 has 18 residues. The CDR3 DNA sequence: TGTGCCAGCAGCTGGGGGACTAGCGGGAGTATGGCCAAAAACATTCAGTACTTC. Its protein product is CASSWGTSGSMAKNIQYF. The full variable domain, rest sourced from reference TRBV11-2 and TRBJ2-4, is EAGVAQSPRYKIIEKRQSVAFWCNPISGHATLYWYQQILGQGPKLLIQFQNNGVVDDSQLPKDRFSAERLKGVDSTLKIQPAKLEDSAVYLCASSWGTSGSMAKNIQYFGAGTRLSVL.

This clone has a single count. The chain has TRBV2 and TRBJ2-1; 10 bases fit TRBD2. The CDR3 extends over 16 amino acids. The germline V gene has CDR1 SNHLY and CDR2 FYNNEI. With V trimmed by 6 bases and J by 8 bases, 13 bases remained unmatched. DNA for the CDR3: TGTGCCAGCAGGATGTCAGCGGGGGGGCGGCTCTATGAGCAGTTCTTC. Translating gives CASRMSAGGRLYEQFF.

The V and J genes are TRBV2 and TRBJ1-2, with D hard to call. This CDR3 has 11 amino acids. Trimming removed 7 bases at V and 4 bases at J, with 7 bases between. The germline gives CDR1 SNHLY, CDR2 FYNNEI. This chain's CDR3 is CASTSTYGYTF. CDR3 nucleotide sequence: TGTGCCAGCACAAGCACCTATGGCTACACCTTC.

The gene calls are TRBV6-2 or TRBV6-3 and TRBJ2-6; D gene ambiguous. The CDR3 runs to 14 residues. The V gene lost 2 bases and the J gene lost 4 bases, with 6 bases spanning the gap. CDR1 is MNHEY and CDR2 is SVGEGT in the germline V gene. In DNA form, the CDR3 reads TGTGCCAGCAGTTACGCTGCGGGGGCCAACGTCCTGACTTTC. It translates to CASSYAAGANVLTF.

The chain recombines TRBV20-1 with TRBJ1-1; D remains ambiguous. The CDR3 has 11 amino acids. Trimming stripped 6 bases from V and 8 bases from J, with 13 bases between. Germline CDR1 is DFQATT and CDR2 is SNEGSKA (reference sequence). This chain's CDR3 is CSAPGFVEAFF. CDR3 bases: TGCAGTGCCCCCGGGTTTGTAGAAGCTTTCTTT.

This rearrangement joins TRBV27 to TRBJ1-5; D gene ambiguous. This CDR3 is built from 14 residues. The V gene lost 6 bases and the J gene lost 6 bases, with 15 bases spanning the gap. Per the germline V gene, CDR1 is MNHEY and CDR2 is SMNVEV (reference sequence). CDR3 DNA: TGTGCCAGCAGCCGCGAGGGAGGAATTCAGCCCCAGCATTTT. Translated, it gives CASSREGGIQPQHF.

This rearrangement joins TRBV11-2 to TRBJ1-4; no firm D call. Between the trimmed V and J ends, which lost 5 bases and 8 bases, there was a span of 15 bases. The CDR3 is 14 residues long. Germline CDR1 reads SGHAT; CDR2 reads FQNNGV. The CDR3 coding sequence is TGTGCCAGCAGCGCCGGGATTCTTCAGGAAAAACTGTTTTTT. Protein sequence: CASSAGILQEKLFF.